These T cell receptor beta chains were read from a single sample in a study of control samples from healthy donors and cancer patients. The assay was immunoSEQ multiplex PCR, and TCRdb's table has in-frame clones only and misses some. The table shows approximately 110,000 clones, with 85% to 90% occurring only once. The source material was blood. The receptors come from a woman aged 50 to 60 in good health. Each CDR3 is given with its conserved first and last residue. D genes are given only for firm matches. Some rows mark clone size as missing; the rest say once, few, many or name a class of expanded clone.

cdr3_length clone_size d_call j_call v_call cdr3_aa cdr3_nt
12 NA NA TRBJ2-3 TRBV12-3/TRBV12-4 CASRPGTDTQYF TGTGCCAGCAGGCCGGGGACAGATACGCAGTATTTT
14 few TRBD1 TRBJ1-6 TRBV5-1 CASRYDRGDSPLHF TGCGCCAGCAGATATGACAGGGGGGATTCACCCCTCCACTTT
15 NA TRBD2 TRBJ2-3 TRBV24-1 CATSDLAGDADTQYF TGTGCCACCAGTGATCTAGCGGGAGATGCAGATACGCAGTATTTT
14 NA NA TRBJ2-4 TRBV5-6 CASSLREGANIQYF TGTGCCAGCAGCCTGAGGGAGGGGGCGAACATTCAGTACTTC
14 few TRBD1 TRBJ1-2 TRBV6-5 CASSYGDRTYGYTF TGTGCCAGCAGTTACGGGGACAGGACCTATGGCTACACCTTC
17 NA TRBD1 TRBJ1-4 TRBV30 CALKVRTGGFLNEKLFF TGTGCCTTGAAGGTTCGGACAGGGGGCTTCCTTAATGAAAAACTGTTTTTT
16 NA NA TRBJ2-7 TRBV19 CATSRRMRQEYYEQYF TGTGCCACCTCAAGGCGCATGAGACAGGAGTACTACGAGCAGTACTTC
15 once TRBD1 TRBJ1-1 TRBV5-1 CASSLVGQGIGEAFF TGCGCCAGCAGCTTGGTTGGACAGGGGATCGGGGAAGCTTTCTTT
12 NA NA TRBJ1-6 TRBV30 CAWSVHVLSLHF TGTGCCTGGAGTGTACACGTTCTGTCCCTCCACTTT
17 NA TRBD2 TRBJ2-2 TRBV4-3 CASSQDQLAGYTGELFF TGCGCCAGCAGCCAAGATCAACTAGCGGGGTACACCGGGGAGCTGTTTTTT
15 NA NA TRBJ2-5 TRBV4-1 CASSQDPGSQETQYF TGCGCCAGCAGCCAAGATCCGGGCAGCCAAGAGACCCAGTACTTC
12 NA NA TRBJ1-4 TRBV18 CASSPRESKLFF TGTGCCAGCTCACCAAGGGAGTCTAAACTGTTTTTT
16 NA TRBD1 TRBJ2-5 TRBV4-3 CASSLQTGTGRETQYF TGCGCCAGCAGCCTGCAGACCGGGACAGGGAGGGAGACCCAGTACTTC
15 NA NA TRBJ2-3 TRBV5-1 CASSSTTVGPDTQYF TGCGCCAGCAGCTCAACTACGGTGGGCCCAGATACGCAGTATTTT
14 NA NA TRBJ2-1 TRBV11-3 CASSLAGAYNEQFF TGTGCCAGCAGCTTAGCGGGGGCCTACAATGAGCAGTTCTTC
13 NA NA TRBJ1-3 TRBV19 CASSRTGGNTIYF TGTGCCAGTAGTCGAACGGGAGGAAACACCATATATTTT
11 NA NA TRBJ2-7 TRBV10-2 CAARDGYEQYF TGCGCCGCGCGGGACGGCTACGAGCAGTACTTC
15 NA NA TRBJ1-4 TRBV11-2 CASSPGSGSNEKLFF TGTGCCAGCAGTCCCGGGTCGGGCTCTAATGAAAAACTGTTTTTT
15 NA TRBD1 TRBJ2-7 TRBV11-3 CASSRGTGPPYEQYF TGTGCCAGCAGCAGGGGGACAGGGCCTCCCTACGAGCAGTACTTC
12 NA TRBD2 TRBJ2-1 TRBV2 CAGRGRDNEQFF TGTGCCGGCAGAGGGAGGGACAATGAGCAGTTCTTC
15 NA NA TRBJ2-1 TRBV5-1 CASSLDSSSYNEQFF TGCGCCAGCAGCTTGGACTCTTCCTCCTACAATGAGCAGTTCTTC
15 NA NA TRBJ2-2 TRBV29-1 CSVEIRFGNTGELFF TGCAGCGTTGAAATCAGGTTTGGAAACACCGGGGAGCTGTTTTTT
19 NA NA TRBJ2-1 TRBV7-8 CASSTRHPQTLSSYNEQFF TGTGCCAGCAGCACTCGACACCCTCAGACCCTATCCTCCTACAATGAGCAGTTCTTC
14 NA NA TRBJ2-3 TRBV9 CASTAEGNSDTQYF TGTGCCAGCACCGCAGAGGGCAATTCAGATACGCAGTATTTT
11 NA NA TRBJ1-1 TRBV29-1 CSVLHGAEAFF TGCAGCGTACTACATGGAGCTGAAGCTTTCTTT
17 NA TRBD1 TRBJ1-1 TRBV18 CASSPLSNRGLYTEAFF TGTGCCAGCTCACCACTATCTAACAGGGGCCTTTACACTGAAGCTTTCTTT
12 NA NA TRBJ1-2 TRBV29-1 CSVGAGNYGYTF TGCAGCGTTGGGGCGGGAAACTATGGCTACACCTTC
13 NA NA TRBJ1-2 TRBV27 CASSLVSNYGYTF TGTGCCAGCAGTTTGGTTTCTAACTATGGCTACACCTTC
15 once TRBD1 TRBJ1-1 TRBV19 CASSIRTGLNTEAFF TGTGCCAGTAGTATCCGGACAGGCTTGAACACTGAAGCTTTCTTT
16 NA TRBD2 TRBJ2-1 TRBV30 CACLGLAGTGHSEQFF TGTGCCTGCCTCGGACTAGCGGGAACAGGGCACTCTGAGCAGTTCTTC
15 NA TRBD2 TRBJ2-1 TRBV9 CASSGTSGRINEQFF TGTGCCAGCAGCGGGACTAGCGGGAGAATAAATGAGCAGTTCTTC
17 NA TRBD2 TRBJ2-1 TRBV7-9 CASSFLDGSGRAKEQFF TGTGCCAGCAGCTTCCTCGACGGTAGCGGGAGGGCCAAGGAGCAGTTCTTC
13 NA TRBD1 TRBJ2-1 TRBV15 CATSGTVYNEQFF TGTGCCACCAGCGGGACAGTGTACAATGAGCAGTTCTTC
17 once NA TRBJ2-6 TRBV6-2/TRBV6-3 CASSYSQGGAWANVLTF TGTGCCAGCAGTTATTCCCAGGGGGGGGCATGGGCCAACGTCCTGACTTTC
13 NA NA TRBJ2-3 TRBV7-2 CASSLGQLDTQYF TGTGCCAGCAGCTTAGGACAGTTAGATACGCAGTATTTT
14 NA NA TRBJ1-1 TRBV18 CASSPSKGGAEAFF TGTGCCAGCTCACCTTCTAAAGGGGGGGCTGAAGCTTTCTTT
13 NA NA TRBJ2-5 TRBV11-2 CASRGWTEETQYF TGTGCCAGCAGGGGGTGGACAGAGGAGACCCAGTACTTC
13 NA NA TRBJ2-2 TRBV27 CASSQIPAGELFF TGTGCCAGCAGTCAGATCCCGGCCGGGGAGCTGTTTTTT
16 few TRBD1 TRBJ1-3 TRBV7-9 CASSFLITGDGNTIYF TGTGCCAGCAGCTTTCTAATTACAGGGGACGGGAACACCATATATTTT
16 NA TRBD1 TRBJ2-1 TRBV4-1 CASSHHGQGAYNEQFF TGCGCCAGCAGCCATCACGGACAGGGGGCCTACAATGAGCAGTTCTTC
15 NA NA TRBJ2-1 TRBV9 CASSFMDTPYNEQFF TGTGCCAGCAGCTTTATGGACACCCCCTACAATGAGCAGTTCTTC
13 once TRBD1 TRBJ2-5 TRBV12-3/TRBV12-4 CASRGQLKETQYF TGTGCCAGCAGGGGACAGCTAAAAGAGACCCAGTACTTC
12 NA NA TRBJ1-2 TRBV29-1 CSVDRDSYGYTF TGCAGCGTTGATAGAGATAGCTATGGCTACACCTTC
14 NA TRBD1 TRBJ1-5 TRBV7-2 CASSPRQGNQPQHF TGTGCCAGCAGTCCTCGACAGGGTAATCAGCCCCAGCATTTT
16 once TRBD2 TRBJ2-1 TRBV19 CASGTSGSFSYNEQFF TGTGCCAGCGGGACTAGCGGGAGTTTCTCCTACAATGAGCAGTTCTTC
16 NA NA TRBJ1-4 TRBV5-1 CASSFKGTLPNEKLFF TGCGCCAGCAGCTTTAAGGGAACCCTCCCTAATGAAAAACTGTTTTTT
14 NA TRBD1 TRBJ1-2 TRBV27 CASRRQGEESGYTF TGTGCCAGCCGACGACAGGGTGAAGAGTCTGGCTACACCTTC
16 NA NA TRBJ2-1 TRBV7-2 CASSLMSVAGGGEQFF TGTGCCAGCAGCTTAATGTCGGTCGCAGGGGGAGGTGAGCAGTTCTTC
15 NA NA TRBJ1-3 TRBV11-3 CASSLGRSPGNTIYF TGTGCCAGCAGCTTAGGACGGTCCCCTGGAAACACCATATATTTT
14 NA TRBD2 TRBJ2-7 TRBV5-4 CASSLGLAGTEQYF TGTGCCAGCAGCTTGGGGCTAGCGGGGACCGAGCAGTACTTC